This paragraph covers one TCR beta chain sequence. The germline CDR1 and CDR2 sequences are LGHDT and YNNKEL (reference sequence). V trimming: 5 bases; J trimming: 3 bases; junction bases outside the gene matches: 5. CDR3 size: 14 residues. The sample belongs to a study of blood T cell repertoires in COVID-19. Study summary: The study drew acute and convalescent COVID-19 samples from the United States, Italy and Spain. T cells, B-cell-depleted T cells, or PBMCs supplied cDNA or gDNA.

Per the original methods: The assay estimated nucleated cells by amplifying reference gene primers. Clones were sequenced by immunoSEQ multiplex PCR, and TCRdb holds only the in-frame ones, with some missing. Clone size and the V and J calls come from that table; the DNA yielded D and trimming. The sample yields hundreds of thousands of clones, approximately 80% seen once. The sequence came from a human donor in a cohort sampled during active COVID-19. Sequencing input: peripheral blood. The V call is TRBV3-1 (or the pseudogene TRBV3-2), the J call TRBJ1-2, with 8 bases matching TRBD1. CDR3 sequence: CASSRTGKHYGYTF. The CDR3, as DNA: TGTGCCAGCAGCAGGACAGGGAAACACTATGGCTACACCTTC.